The 17 T cell receptor beta chains reported below all come from one sample, sequenced in a study of T-cell memory formation after mild COVID-19. TCRdb called the 5' RACE reads again in MiXCR, with one record for every CDR3 protein. The repertoire holds a few hundred thousand distinct CDR3 sequences, with around 27% as singletons. The sequenced sample consisted of PBMCs or a T cell subset sorted from them (not recorded which). These receptors all stem from an adult woman who had mild COVID-19 (a few samples of this study predate the infection). Cell type and time point are not known.

This clonotype turned up a few times. The chain has TRBV5-1 and TRBJ2-2; D remains unclear. Per germline, CDR1 SGHRS and CDR2 YFSETQ. V was pared by 4 bases and J by 2 bases, with 9 bases between. This CDR3 contains 14 residues. CDR3 nucleotides: TGCGCCAGCAGCAAAGGAACAAACACCGGGGAGCTGTTTTTT. As protein: CASSKGTNTGELFF. Using reference TRBV5-1 and TRBJ2-2 for the parts outside the CDR3, the full variable domain is KAGVTQTPRYLIKTRGQQVTLSCSPISGHRSVSWYQQTPGQGLQFLFEYFSETQRNKGNFPGRFSGRQFSNSRSEMNVSTLELGDSALYLCASSKGTNTGELFFGEGSRLTVL.

This clonotype was seen ten or more times. V gene TRBV12-3 or TRBV12-4 combines with J gene TRBJ1-5, with 7 bases fitting TRBD1. V lost 5 bases to trimming and J lost 2 bases; unmatched junction nucleotides: 12. This CDR3 comprises 17 residues. CDR3 bases: TGTGCCAGCAGTCATAACAGGGGCGAATGGGGCAATCAGCCCCAGCATTTT. It encodes CASSHNRGEWGNQPQHF.

The V gene is TRBV25-1, the J gene TRBJ2-1; TRBD2 matches 15 bases. The V and J ends lost 4 bases and 1 base, in that order; junction bases with no gene match: 5. The CDR3 consists of 18 residues. Per the germline V gene, CDR1 is MGHDK and CDR2 is SYGVNS. The CDR3 reads CASSAPGLAGGSYNEQFF. The CDR3 DNA reads as TGTGCCAGCAGTGCTCCTGGACTAGCGGGAGGGTCCTACAATGAGCAGTTCTTC.

This sequence joins TRBV7-9 and TRBJ2-1, with 11 bases aligning to TRBD2. Trimming cost V 1 base and J 8 bases; bases outside gene matches: 13. The CDR3 runs 18 residues. The germline gives CDR1 SEHNR, CDR2 FQNEAQ (reference sequence). In nucleotides, the CDR3 is TGTGCCAGCAGCTTAGGTGGACTAGCGGGTCCGAGATCGGATGAGCAGTTCTTC. This gives the protein CASSLGGLAGPRSDEQFF.

This clonotype was recorded a few times. The chain joins TRBV5-6 to TRBJ2-3, with 7 bases identical to TRBD1. Per the germline V gene, CDR1 is SGHDT and CDR2 is YYEEEE. J gave up 0 bases and V 0 bases, and 4 bases lay outside the gene matches. The CDR3 is made up of 16 amino acids. For the CDR3, the DNA is TGTGCCAGCAGCTTGGTAACAGGGGCTAGCACAGATACGCAGTATTTT. It specifies CASSLVTGASTDTQYF.

V gene TRBV7-2 combines with J gene TRBJ2-2; tentative D call: TRBD2 (6 bases). Per germline, CDR1 SGHTA and CDR2 FQGNSA. Trimming left V 5 bases short and J 2 bases short, with 12 bases between. CDR3 length equals 15 residues. The CDR3 nucleotides read TGTGCCAGCAGCCGTGGGCGGGAAAACACCGGGGAGCTGTTTTTT. Its protein is CASSRGRENTGELFF.

This clonotype was picked up a small number of times. The V and J genes are TRBV29-1 and TRBJ2-5, with 9 bases that match TRBD2. Germline V gene sequence: CDR1 SQVTM, CDR2 ANQGSEA. J lost 1 base, V lost 4 bases, and 7 bases had no gene match. The CDR3 sequence is 15 residues long. CDR3 sequence reads: CSVGKLAGFQETQYF. The CDR3 DNA is TGCAGCGTTGGAAAACTAGCGGGCTTCCAAGAGACCCAGTACTTC.

This clonotype showed up just once. The chain has TRBV7-2 and TRBJ1-5; D gene unclear. The CDR3 has 16 residues. CDR1 SGHTA and CDR2 FQGNSA come from the germline V gene. Between the trimmed V and J ends, which lost 1 base and 8 bases, there was a span of 18 bases. The CDR3 DNA is TGTGCCAGCAGCTTAGACGTATGGGCCCCCAGTAAGCCCCAGCATTTT. Protein: CASSLDVWAPSKPQHF.

The CDR3 region has the DNA TGCGCCAGCAGCTTGGAGGGTGGAGGCTATGGCTACACCTTC. This encodes CASSLEGGGYGYTF. J is TRBJ1-2 and V is TRBV5-1; no firm D call. Germline CDR1 reads SGHRS; CDR2 reads YFSETQ. CDR3 length: 14 amino acids. Trimming took 0 bases from V and 4 from J, leaving 10 bases between them.

The V call is TRBV11-2, the J call TRBJ2-1; 11 nucleotides match TRBD2. The junction had 13 bases not matched to a gene; V was cut back by 7 bases and J by 8 bases. The CDR3 sequence is 16 residues long. CDR1 and CDR2 from the germline V gene are SGHAT and FQNNGV. CDR3 DNA: TGTGCCAGCACCCTCTCCGGGGCTAGCGGGAGGTATGAGCAGTTCTTC. Protein: CASTLSGASGRYEQFF.

The chain has TRBV9 and TRBJ1-1, with D possibly matching TRBD1 (5 bases). The length of the CDR3 is 15 residues. Trimming took off 6 bases at V and 4 bases at J, with 19 bases between the two ends. CDR1 is SGDLS, CDR2 YYNGEE, per germline. The CDR3 DNA is TGTGCCAGCACCCCTATAGTTCTCGGGGGCACTGAAGCTTTCTTT. Its translation: CASTPIVLGGTEAFF.

This chain joins TRBV12-3 or TRBV12-4 and TRBJ2-1; D may be TRBD2 (6 bases). V gave up 5 bases and J gave up 1 base, with 24 bases separating them. CDR3 length: 19 residues. The chain's CDR3 is CASSPGGGPISGSYNEQFF. In DNA form, the CDR3 reads TGTGCCAGCAGTCCCGGTGGGGGACCTATTAGCGGATCCTACAATGAGCAGTTCTTC.

There are a few counts of this clonotype. The V and J genes are TRBV18 and TRBJ1-6, with 7 bases that match TRBD1. With 4 bases clipped from V and 8 bases from J, the junction kept 5 bases outside the gene matches. Germline CDR1 reads KGHSH; CDR2 reads LQKENI. The CDR3 is 14 amino acids. CDR3 nucleotide sequence: TGTGCCAGCTCACGACAGGGAGCGGATTCACCCCTCCACTTT. It encodes CASSRQGADSPLHF.

The chain employs TRBV2 and TRBJ2-7; 7 nucleotides line up with TRBD1. The CDR3 length is 12 residues. Germline loops: CDR1 SNHLY, CDR2 FYNNEI. With 10 bases clipped from V and 3 bases from J, the junction kept 6 bases outside the gene matches. CDR3 protein: CATRDRGYEQYF. CDR3 nucleotides: TGTGCCACCCGGGACAGAGGCTACGAGCAGTACTTC.

V and J are TRBV12-3 or TRBV12-4 and TRBJ2-7; D not resolved. The CDR3 has 13 amino acids. V gave up 3 bases and J gave up 4 bases, with 10 bases separating them. CDR3 in amino acids: CASSFLGPYEQYF. CDR3 DNA sequence: TGTGCCAGCAGTTTTTTGGGCCCATACGAGCAGTACTTC.

This clonotype was recorded a few times. The V call is TRBV7-2, the J call TRBJ2-3; 8 bases match TRBD2. The length of the CDR3 is 17 residues. Germline assignment: CDR1 SGHTA and CDR2 FQGNSA. V trimming: 2 bases; J trimming: 4 bases; junction bases outside the gene matches: 11. The CDR3 here is CASSLSPPGGMPDTQYF. The CDR3 nucleotides read TGTGCCAGCAGCTTATCTCCCCCGGGGGGGATGCCAGATACGCAGTATTTT.

This chain joins TRBV24-1 and TRBJ2-7; 12 bases are shared with TRBD1. The CDR3 length is 18 residues. J gave up 2 bases and V 2 bases, and 9 bases lay outside the gene matches. Germline V lookup: CDR1 KGHDR, CDR2 SFDVKD. The CDR3 sequence: CATSDSGTGGWRTYEQYF. The CDR3, as DNA: TGTGCCACCAGTGATTCCGGGACAGGGGGCTGGAGAACCTACGAGCAGTACTTC.